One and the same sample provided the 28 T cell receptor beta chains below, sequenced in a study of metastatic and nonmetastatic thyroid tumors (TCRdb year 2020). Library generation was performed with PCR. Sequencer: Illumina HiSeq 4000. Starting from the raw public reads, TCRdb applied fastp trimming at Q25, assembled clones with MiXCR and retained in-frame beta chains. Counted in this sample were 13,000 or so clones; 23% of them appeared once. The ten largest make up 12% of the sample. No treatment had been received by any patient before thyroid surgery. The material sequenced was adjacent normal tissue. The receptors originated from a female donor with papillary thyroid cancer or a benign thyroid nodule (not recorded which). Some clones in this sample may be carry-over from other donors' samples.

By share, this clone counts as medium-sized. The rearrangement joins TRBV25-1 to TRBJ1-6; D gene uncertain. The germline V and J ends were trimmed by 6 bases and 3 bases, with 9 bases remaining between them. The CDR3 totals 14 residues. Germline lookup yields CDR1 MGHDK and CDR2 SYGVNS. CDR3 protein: CASSRAVYNSPLHF. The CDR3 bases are TGTGCCAGCAGCCGGGCCGTCTATAATTCACCCCTCCACTTT.

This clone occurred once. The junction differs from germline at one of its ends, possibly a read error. DNA for the CDR3: TGCGCCAGTAGCTTGGAGGCTAGAATTTTCAATGAGCAGTTCTTC. Its protein is CASSLEARIFNEQFF. The chain joins TRBV5-1 to TRBJ2-1, with TRBD2 as a possible D gene (5 bases). The CDR3 spans 15 residues. Germline CDR1 reads SGHRS; CDR2 reads YFSETQ.

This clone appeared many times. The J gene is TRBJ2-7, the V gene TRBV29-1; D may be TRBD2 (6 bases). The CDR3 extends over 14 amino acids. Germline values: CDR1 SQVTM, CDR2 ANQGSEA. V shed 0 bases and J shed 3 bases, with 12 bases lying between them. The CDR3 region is CSVEDRGTDYEQYF. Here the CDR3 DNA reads TGCAGCGTTGAAGATCGGGGGACCGACTACGAGCAGTACTTC.

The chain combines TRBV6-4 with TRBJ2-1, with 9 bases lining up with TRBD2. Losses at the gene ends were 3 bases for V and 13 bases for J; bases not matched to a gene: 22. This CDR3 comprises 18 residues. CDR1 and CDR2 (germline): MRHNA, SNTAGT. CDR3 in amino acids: CASSEIAGVFNSYNYQFF. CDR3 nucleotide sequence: TGTGCCAGCAGTGAAATAGCGGGAGTCTTTAACTCCTACAATTATCAGTTCTTC.

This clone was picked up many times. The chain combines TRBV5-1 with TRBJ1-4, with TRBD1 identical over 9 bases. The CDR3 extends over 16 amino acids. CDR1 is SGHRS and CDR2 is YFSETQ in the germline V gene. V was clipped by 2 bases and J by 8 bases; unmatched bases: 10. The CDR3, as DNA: TGCGCCAGCAGCTTACGCCTACAGGGGGCAGACGAAAAACTGTTTTTT. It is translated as CASSLRLQGADEKLFF.

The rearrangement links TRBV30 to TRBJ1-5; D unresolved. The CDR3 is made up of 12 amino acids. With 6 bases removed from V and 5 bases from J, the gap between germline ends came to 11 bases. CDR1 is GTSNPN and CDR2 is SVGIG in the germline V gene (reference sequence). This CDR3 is CACSLLDQPQHF. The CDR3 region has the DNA TGTGCCTGTAGTTTACTTGATCAGCCCCAGCATTTT. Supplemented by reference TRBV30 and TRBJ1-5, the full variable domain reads SQTIHQWPATLVQPVGSPLSLECTVEGTSNPNLYWYRQAAGRGLQLLFYSVGIGQISSEVPQNLSASRPQDRQFILSSKKLLLSDSGFYLCACSLLDQPQHFGDGTRLSIL.

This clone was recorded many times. CDR3 amino acids: CASSETGGPQHF. CDR3 coding DNA: TGTGCCAGCAGTGAAACGGGGGGACCCCAGCATTTT. The V and J genes are TRBV6-1 and TRBJ1-5; D may be TRBD1 (5 bases). V shed 2 bases and J shed 10 bases, with 9 bases lying between them. Germline CDR1 and CDR2: MNHNS and SASEGT. The CDR3 runs to 12 residues.

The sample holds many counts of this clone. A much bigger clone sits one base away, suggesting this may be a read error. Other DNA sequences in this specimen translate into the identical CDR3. Here the CDR3 reads CASIGLFYGYTF. Written as DNA, the CDR3 is TGTGCCAGTATAGGCCTCTTCTACGGCTACACCTTC. The genes are TRBV19 and TRBJ1-2; the D is unclear. Germline assignment: CDR1 LNHDA and CDR2 SQIVND (reference sequence). The ends were cut back, 7 bases at V and 8 bases at J, with 14 bases in the middle. The CDR3 extends over 12 amino acids.

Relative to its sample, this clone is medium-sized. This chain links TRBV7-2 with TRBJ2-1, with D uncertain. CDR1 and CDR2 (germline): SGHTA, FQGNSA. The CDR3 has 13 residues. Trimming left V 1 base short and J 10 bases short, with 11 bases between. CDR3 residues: CASSLVLAGEQFF. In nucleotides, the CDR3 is TGTGCCAGCAGCTTAGTCTTGGCTGGAGAGCAGTTCTTC.

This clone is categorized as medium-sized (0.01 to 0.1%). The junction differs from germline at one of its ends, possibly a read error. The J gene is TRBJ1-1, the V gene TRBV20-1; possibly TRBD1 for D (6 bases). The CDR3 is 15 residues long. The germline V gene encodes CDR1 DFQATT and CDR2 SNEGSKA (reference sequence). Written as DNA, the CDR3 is TGCAGTGCGAGAGGCCGGCAGGGGAGCAACACTGAAGCTTTCTTT. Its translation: CSARGRQGSNTEAFF.

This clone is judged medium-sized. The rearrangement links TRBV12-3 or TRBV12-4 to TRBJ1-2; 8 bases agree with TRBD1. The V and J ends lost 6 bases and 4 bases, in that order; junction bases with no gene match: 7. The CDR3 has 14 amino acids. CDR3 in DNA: TGTGCCAGCAGCCCAGACGGACAGGGCTATGGCTACACCTTC. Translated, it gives CASSPDGQGYGYTF.

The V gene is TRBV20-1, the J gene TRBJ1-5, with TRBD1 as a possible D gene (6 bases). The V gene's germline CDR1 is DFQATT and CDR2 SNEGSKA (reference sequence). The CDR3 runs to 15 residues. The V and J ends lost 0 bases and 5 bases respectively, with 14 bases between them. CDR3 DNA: TGCAGTGCTAGAGATTCAGGGGAAACGGATCAGCCCCAGCATTTT. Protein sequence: CSARDSGETDQPQHF.

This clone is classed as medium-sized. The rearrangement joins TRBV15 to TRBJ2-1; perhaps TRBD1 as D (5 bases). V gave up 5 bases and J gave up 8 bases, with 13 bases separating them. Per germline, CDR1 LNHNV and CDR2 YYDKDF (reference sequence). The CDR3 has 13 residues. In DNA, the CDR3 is TGTGCCACCAGCTATGACCCCAGGGATGAGCAGTTCTTC. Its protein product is CATSYDPRDEQFF.

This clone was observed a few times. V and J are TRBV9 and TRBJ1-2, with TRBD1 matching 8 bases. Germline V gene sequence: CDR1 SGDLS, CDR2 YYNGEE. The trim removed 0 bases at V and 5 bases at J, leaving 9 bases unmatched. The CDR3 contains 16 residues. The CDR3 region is CASSVDPSGTGYGYTF. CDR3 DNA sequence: TGTGCCAGCAGCGTAGATCCGTCCGGGACAGGATATGGCTACACCTTC.

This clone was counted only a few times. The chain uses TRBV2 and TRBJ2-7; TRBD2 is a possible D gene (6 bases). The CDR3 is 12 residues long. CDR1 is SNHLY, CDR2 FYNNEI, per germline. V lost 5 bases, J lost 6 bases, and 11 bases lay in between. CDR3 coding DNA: TGTGCCAGCAGTTGGAGGGGATCCGAGCAGTACTTC. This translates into CASSWRGSEQYF. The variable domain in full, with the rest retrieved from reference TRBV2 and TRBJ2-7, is EPEVTQTPSHQVTQMGQEVILRCVPISNHLYFYWYRQILGQKVEFLVSFYNNEISEKSEIFDDQFSVERPDGSNFTLKIRSTKLEDSAMYFCASSWRGSEQYFGPGTRLTVT.

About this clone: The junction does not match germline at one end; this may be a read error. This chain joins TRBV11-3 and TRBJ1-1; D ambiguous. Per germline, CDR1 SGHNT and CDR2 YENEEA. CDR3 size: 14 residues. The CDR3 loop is CASSLGGLNTEAVF. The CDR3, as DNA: TGTGCCAGCAGCTTGGGAGGGCTGAACACTGAAGCTGTCTTT.

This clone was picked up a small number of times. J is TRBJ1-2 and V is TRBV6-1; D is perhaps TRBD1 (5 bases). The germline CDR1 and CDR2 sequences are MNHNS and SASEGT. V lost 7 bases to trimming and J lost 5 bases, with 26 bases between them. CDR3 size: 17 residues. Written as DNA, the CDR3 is TGTGCCAGCACCCGTAGGTGGGGGAGTATCACCGATTATGGCTACACCTTC. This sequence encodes CASTRRWGSITDYGYTF.

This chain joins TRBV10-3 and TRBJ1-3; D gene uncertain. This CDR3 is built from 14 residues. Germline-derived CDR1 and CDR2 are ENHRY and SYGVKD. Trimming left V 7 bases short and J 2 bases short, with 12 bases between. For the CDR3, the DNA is TGTGCCATCATGAATAACGACGCTGGAAACACCATATATTTT. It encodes CAIMNNDAGNTIYF.

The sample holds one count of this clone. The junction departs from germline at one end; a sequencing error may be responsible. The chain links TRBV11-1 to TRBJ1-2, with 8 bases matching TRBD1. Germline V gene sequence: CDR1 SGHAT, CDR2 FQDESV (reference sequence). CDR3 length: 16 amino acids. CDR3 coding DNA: TGTGCTAGCAGCCACTTGACAGGGGTCAAGGGCTATGGCTACACCTTC. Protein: CASSHLTGVKGYGYTF.

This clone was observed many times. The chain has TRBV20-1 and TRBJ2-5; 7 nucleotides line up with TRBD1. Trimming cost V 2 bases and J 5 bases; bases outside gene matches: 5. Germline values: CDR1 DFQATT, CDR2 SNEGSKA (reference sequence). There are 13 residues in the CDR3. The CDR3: CSARPTGVETQYF. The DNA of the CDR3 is TGCAGTGCTAGACCAACAGGGGTGGAGACCCAGTACTTC.

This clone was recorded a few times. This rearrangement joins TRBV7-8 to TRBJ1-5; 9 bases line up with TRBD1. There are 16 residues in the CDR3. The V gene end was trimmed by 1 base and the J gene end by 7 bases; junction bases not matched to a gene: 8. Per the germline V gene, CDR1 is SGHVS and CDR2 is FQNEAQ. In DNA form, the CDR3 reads TGTGCCAGCAGCTTAGATGGGACAGGGACGGGGCAGCCCCAGCATTTT. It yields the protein CASSLDGTGTGQPQHF.

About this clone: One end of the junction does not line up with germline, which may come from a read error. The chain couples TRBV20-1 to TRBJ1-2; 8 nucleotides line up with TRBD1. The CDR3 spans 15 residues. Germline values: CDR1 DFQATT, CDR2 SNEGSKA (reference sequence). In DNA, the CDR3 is TGCAGTGTTAGAGATCTGACAGGGGAAAACCTTGGCTACACCTTC. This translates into CSVRDLTGENLGYTF.

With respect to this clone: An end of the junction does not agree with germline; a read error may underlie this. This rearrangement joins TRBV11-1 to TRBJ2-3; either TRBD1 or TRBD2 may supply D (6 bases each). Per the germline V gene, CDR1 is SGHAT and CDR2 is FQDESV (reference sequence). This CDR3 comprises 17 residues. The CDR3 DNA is TGTGCCAGCAGCGCCGTCTGGGGGGCTCGGGGTACGAATACGCAGTACTTT. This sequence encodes CASSAVWGARGTNTQYF.

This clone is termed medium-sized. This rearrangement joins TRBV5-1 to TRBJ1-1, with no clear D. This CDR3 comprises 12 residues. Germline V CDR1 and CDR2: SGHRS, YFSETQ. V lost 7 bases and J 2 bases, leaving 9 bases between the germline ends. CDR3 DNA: TGCGCCAGCGGGGTGACCAACACTGAAGCTTTCTTT. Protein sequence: CASGVTNTEAFF.

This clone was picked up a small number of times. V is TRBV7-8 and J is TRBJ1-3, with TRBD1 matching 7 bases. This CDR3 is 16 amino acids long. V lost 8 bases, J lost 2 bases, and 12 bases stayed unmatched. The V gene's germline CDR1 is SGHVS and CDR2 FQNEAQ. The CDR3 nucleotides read TGTGCCAGCGGGGATCAGAGGGGGCAGACTGGAAACACCATATATTTT. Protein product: CASGDQRGQTGNTIYF. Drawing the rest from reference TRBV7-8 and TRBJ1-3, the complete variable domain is GAGVSQSPRYKVAKRGQDVALRCDPISGHVSLFWYQQALGQGPEFLTYFQNEAQLDKSGLPSDRFFAERPEGSVSTLKIQRTQQEDSAVYLCASGDQRGQTGNTIYFGEGSWLTVV.

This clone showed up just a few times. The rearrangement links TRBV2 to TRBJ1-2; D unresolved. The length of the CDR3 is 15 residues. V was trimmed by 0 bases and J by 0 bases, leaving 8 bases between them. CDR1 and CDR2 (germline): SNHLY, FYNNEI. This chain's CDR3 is CASSEARGTNYGYTF. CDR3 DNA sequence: TGTGCCAGCAGTGAAGCGCGGGGTACTAACTATGGCTACACCTTC.

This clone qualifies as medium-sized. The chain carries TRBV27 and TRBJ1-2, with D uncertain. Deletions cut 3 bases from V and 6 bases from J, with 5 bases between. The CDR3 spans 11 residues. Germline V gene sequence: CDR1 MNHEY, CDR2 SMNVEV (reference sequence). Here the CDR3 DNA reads TGTGCCAGCAGTTTCAGTGATGGCTACACCTTC. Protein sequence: CASSFSDGYTF.

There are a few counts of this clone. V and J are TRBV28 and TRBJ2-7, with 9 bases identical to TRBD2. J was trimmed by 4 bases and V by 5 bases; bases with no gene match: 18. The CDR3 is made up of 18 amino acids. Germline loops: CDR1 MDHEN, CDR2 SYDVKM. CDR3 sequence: CASSGGWASGKPGYEQYF. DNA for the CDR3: TGTGCCAGCAGTGGGGGTTGGGCTAGCGGGAAGCCAGGGTACGAGCAGTACTTC.